One and the same sample provided the 32 T cell receptor beta chains below, sequenced in a study of blood T cell repertoires in COVID-19. Assay: immunoSEQ multiplex PCR; the TCRdb copy retains only in-frame clones and omits some. This table holds 120,000 or so clones, less than 90% found once. The sample was peripheral blood. The receptors come from a man in his 70s who had recovered from COVID-19.

The J gene is TRBJ1-4, the V gene TRBV2, with TRBD1 matching over 7 bases. V trimming: 7 bases; J trimming: 6 bases; junction bases outside the gene matches: 5. There are 13 residues in the CDR3. Germline V CDR1 and CDR2: SNHLY, FYNNEI. CDR3 amino acids: CASIGTEDEKLFF. CDR3 nucleotide sequence: TGTGCCAGCATCGGGACAGAAGATGAAAAACTGTTTTTT.

This clone was seen once. The rearrangement joins TRBV4-2 to TRBJ2-3; 10 nucleotides match TRBD2. The CDR3 covers 18 residues. Germline values: CDR1 LGHNA, CDR2 YNFKEQ. With V trimmed by 2 bases and J by 6 bases, 14 bases remained unmatched. CDR3 sequence reads: CASSQYGSGRALGDTQYF. The CDR3 nucleotides read TGTGCCAGCAGCCAATACGGGAGCGGGAGGGCCCTCGGTGATACGCAGTATTTT.

The chain combines TRBV7-3 with TRBJ2-5, with D possibly TRBD1 on 6 matching bases. This CDR3 region has 14 residues. CDR1 is SGHTA, CDR2 FQGTGA, per germline. V shed 5 bases and J shed 0 bases, with 10 bases lying between them. The CDR3 region is CASSLQGYQETQYF. DNA for the CDR3: TGTGCCAGCAGCCTGCAGGGGTACCAAGAGACCCAGTACTTC. The variable domain in full, with the rest retrieved from reference TRBV7-3 and TRBJ2-5, is GAGVSQTPSNKVTEKGKYVELRCDPISGHTALYWYRQSLGQGPEFLIYFQGTGAADDSGLPNDRFFAVRPEGSVSTLKIQRTERGDSAVYLCASSLQGYQETQYFGPGTRLLVL.

The chain combines TRBV5-5 with TRBJ2-5; 11 bases map to TRBD2. The germline V gene has CDR1 SGHKS and CDR2 YYEKEE (reference sequence). The CDR3 consists of 16 residues. Unmatched junction bases numbered 6, after V lost 0 bases and J lost 5 bases. The CDR3 DNA sequence: TGTGCCAGCAGCTTGGTACTAGCGGGAGCCCTTGAGACCCAGTACTTC. Amino acids: CASSLVLAGALETQYF.

The sample holds one count of this clone. V gene TRBV20-1 combines with J gene TRBJ2-7; TRBD2 might be the D (5 bases). Germline-derived CDR1 and CDR2 are DFQATT and SNEGSKA (reference sequence). With 6 bases removed from V and 9 bases from J, the gap between germline ends came to 15 bases. The CDR3 covers 11 residues. The CDR3 region has the DNA TGCAGTGCGGGAGACCCCATTGGGCAGTACTTC. Translation gives CSAGDPIGQYF.

J is TRBJ1-1 and V is TRBV28, with a tentative D call TRBD1 (5 bases). Trimming removed 6 bases from V and 4 bases from J, with 15 bases in between. The CDR3 loop spans 14 amino acids. Germline CDR1 reads MDHEN; CDR2 reads SYDVKM. This CDR3 reads CASSLQEGGTEAFF. For the CDR3, the DNA is TGTGCCAGCAGCCTACAGGAGGGAGGCACTGAAGCTTTCTTT. Filled out from reference TRBV28 and TRBJ1-1, the complete variable domain reads DVKVTQSSRYLVKRTGEKVFLECVQDMDHENMFWYRQDPGLGLRLIYFSYDVKMKEKGDIPEGYSVSREKKERFSLILESASTNQTSMYLCASSLQEGGTEAFFGQGTRLTVV.

This clone was found once. The rearrangement links TRBV7-9 to TRBJ2-3, with D perhaps matching TRBD2 (5 bases). The V gene's germline CDR1 is SEHNR and CDR2 FQNEAQ (reference sequence). The V end lost 0 bases, the J end lost 3 bases, and 16 bases lay between the germline ends. This CDR3 region has 17 residues. The CDR3 DNA sequence: TGTGCCAGCAGCTTAGCGCGATCTAGCCCGGCTACAGATACGCAGTATTTT. Its protein product is CASSLARSSPATDTQYF.

This chain connects TRBV30 to TRBJ1-1; D might be TRBD1 (6 bases). The ends were cut back, 7 bases at V and 1 base at J, with 13 bases in the middle. The CDR3 has 13 residues. Germline V gives CDR1 GTSNPN, CDR2 SVGIG (reference sequence). The CDR3 reads CASPGRGNTEAFF. In DNA form, the CDR3 reads TGTGCCTCCCCCGGCAGGGGGAACACTGAAGCTTTCTTT. Looking up the rest from reference TRBV30 and TRBJ1-1 gives the full variable domain: SQTIHQWPATLVQPVGSPLSLECTVEGTSNPNLYWYRQAAGRGLQLLFYSVGIGQISSEVPQNLSASRPQDRQFILSSKKLLLSDSGFYLCASPGRGNTEAFFGQGTRLTVV.

This sequence joins TRBV28 and TRBJ1-5, with D perhaps TRBD1 (5 bases). Germline CDR1 MDHEN, CDR2 SYDVKM. The V gene lost 6 bases and the J gene lost 7 bases, with 16 bases spanning the gap. CDR3 length equals 14 residues. The CDR3 region is CASRVPQGSQPQHF. The CDR3 nucleotides read TGTGCCAGCAGGGTTCCCCAGGGTTCACAGCCCCAGCATTTT.

This clone was seen a few times. This rearrangement joins TRBV11-2 to TRBJ1-3; D gene uncertain. Germline V CDR1 and CDR2: SGHAT, FQNNGV. The V and J ends lost 3 bases and 0 bases respectively, with 12 bases between them. The CDR3 consists of 16 residues. This CDR3 reads CASSFLDTNSGNTIYF. The CDR3 DNA sequence: TGTGCCAGCAGCTTTCTCGACACAAACTCTGGAAACACCATATATTTT. Full variable domain (outside the CDR3, taken from reference TRBV11-2 and TRBJ1-3): EAGVAQSPRYKIIEKRQSVAFWCNPISGHATLYWYQQILGQGPKLLIQFQNNGVVDDSQLPKDRFSAERLKGVDSTLKIQPAKLEDSAVYLCASSFLDTNSGNTIYFGEGSWLTVV.

The chain employs TRBV9 and TRBJ1-3; no clear D gene. Germline CDR1 and CDR2: SGDLS and YYNGEE. The CDR3 spans 19 residues. V was shortened by 0 bases and J by 0 bases, with 19 bases between the two germline ends. CDR3 DNA: TGTGCCAGCAGCGTAGCTCCAGGTGCAGGTTCTACCTCTGGAAACACCATATATTTT. Its protein product is CASSVAPGAGSTSGNTIYF.

The chain joins TRBV2 to TRBJ1-5, with no clear D. This CDR3 has 14 amino acids. CDR1 and CDR2 from the germline V gene are SNHLY and FYNNEI. Trimming cost V 1 base and J 2 bases, with 6 bases left between them. Written as DNA, the CDR3 is TGTGCCAGCAGTGAAGTGTCAGGCAATCAGCCCCAGCATTTT. It is translated as CASSEVSGNQPQHF.

This clone was counted between two and nine times. For the CDR3, the DNA is TGCGCCAGCAGCTTCGGAGGTCCTCCGGATGGCTACACCTTC. It is translated as CASSFGGPPDGYTF. The V call is TRBV5-1, the J call TRBJ1-2; D call uncertain. There are 14 residues in the CDR3. Germline CDR1 reads SGHRS; CDR2 reads YFSETQ. Trimming removed 2 bases from V and 6 bases from J, with 14 bases in between.

This rearrangement joins TRBV5-1 to TRBJ1-1, with a tentative D call TRBD1 (5 bases). The CDR3 contains 14 residues. Between the trimmed V and J ends, which lost 4 bases and 0 bases, there was a span of 10 bases. In germline, CDR1 is SGHRS, CDR2 YFSETQ. The CDR3 sequence is CASSRGGMNTEAFF. The DNA for the CDR3 is TGCGCCAGCAGCAGGGGAGGGATGAACACTGAAGCTTTCTTT.

This sequence joins TRBV7-6 and TRBJ2-5, with D unresolved. The CDR3 covers 13 residues. Germline lookup yields CDR1 SGHVS and CDR2 FNYEAQ. The ends were cut back, 0 bases at V and 5 bases at J, with 7 bases in the middle. This chain's CDR3 is CASSLAFSETQYF. CDR3 bases: TGTGCCAGCAGCTTAGCGTTTTCGGAGACCCAGTACTTC.

In nucleotides, the CDR3 is TGTGCCAGCAATTATGACAAGAACACTGAAGCTTTCTTT. The encoded protein is CASNYDKNTEAFF. The chain joins TRBV2 to TRBJ1-1; D is undetermined. Trimming stripped 7 bases from V and 1 base from J, with 10 bases between. Looked up from germline, CDR1 is SNHLY and CDR2 is FYNNEI. The CDR3 totals 13 residues.

The gene calls are TRBV7-7 and TRBJ1-2, with TRBD1 matching 7 bases. This CDR3 region has 17 residues. Germline loops: CDR1 SSHAT, CDR2 FNYEAQ (reference sequence). Unmatched junction bases numbered 15, after V lost 6 bases and J lost 2 bases. The CDR3 loop reads CASSPQEGAYANYGYTF. The CDR3 DNA reads TGTGCCAGCAGTCCCCAGGAGGGGGCCTATGCGAACTATGGCTACACCTTC.

The CDR3 here is CASSLVGAGVGDTQYF. CDR3 DNA: TGCGCCAGCAGCTTGGTTGGGGCGGGAGTAGGAGATACGCAGTATTTT. The chain carries TRBV5-1 and TRBJ2-3; TRBD2 matches at 7 bases. Germline-derived CDR1 and CDR2 are SGHRS and YFSETQ. The CDR3 runs 16 residues. V trimming: 0 bases; J trimming: 5 bases; junction bases outside the gene matches: 9.

This chain joins TRBV28 and TRBJ1-3; 7 positions agree with TRBD1. The CDR3 consists of 16 residues. Per germline, CDR1 MDHEN and CDR2 SYDVKM. J lost 4 bases, V lost 0 bases, and 6 bases had no gene match. The CDR3 region is CASSLWLRQGGNTIYF. The CDR3 DNA reads TGTGCCAGCAGTTTATGGCTCAGACAGGGCGGAAACACCATATATTTT.

The chain has TRBV30 and TRBJ2-1; 7 bases are a match to TRBD2. The CDR3 length is 18 residues. Germline V CDR1 and CDR2: GTSNPN, SVGIG (reference sequence). V gave up 3 bases and J gave up 4 bases; unmatched junction bases: 18. For the CDR3, the DNA is TGTGCCTGGAGATCCTCTAGCGGTATTAAACCAAGATACAATGAGCAGTTCTTC. Its protein is CAWRSSSGIKPRYNEQFF.

This clone occurred once. The chain carries TRBV28 and TRBJ1-6; D not certain. The germline V and J ends were trimmed by 4 bases and 0 bases, with 13 bases remaining between them. CDR1 and CDR2 from the germline V gene are MDHEN and SYDVKM. There are 17 residues in the CDR3. The CDR3 spells CASSSERRSSYNSPLHF. CDR3 DNA sequence: TGTGCCAGCAGTTCCGAGAGGAGGAGCTCCTATAATTCACCCCTCCACTTT.

The chain is built from TRBV5-6 and TRBJ2-7; the D gene is possibly TRBD1 (5 bases). The V end lost 9 bases, the J end lost 6 bases, and 25 bases lay between the germline ends. In germline, CDR1 is SGHDT, CDR2 YYEEEE. The CDR3 spans 15 residues. The CDR3 nucleotides read TGTGCCACCACAAAGCCGCCAGGGCCTTCGGTCGAGCAGTACTTC. This gives the protein CATTKPPGPSVEQYF.

The genes are TRBV6-5 and TRBJ1-5; 9 nucleotides line up with TRBD1. This CDR3 comprises 15 residues. The V gene end was trimmed by 6 bases and the J gene end by 3 bases; junction bases not matched to a gene: 6. CDR1 is MNHEY and CDR2 is SVGAGI in the germline V gene. CDR3 protein: CASSRTGANNQPQHF. The CDR3 DNA follows: TGTGCCAGCAGCCGGACAGGGGCCAACAATCAGCCCCAGCATTTT.

The genes are TRBV9 and TRBJ2-1; D is perhaps TRBD1 (5 bases). The germline gives CDR1 SGDLS, CDR2 YYNGEE. This CDR3 is built from 14 residues. V dropped 0 bases and J dropped 4 bases, with 8 bases sitting between them. The CDR3 region is CASSVGGRYNEQFF. The CDR3 DNA sequence: TGTGCCAGCAGCGTAGGGGGCCGTTACAATGAGCAGTTCTTC. Supplemented by reference TRBV9 and TRBJ2-1, the full variable domain reads DSGVTQTPKHLITATGQRVTLRCSPRSGDLSVYWYQQSLDQGLQFLIQYYNGEERAKGNILERFSAQQFPDLHSELNLSSLELGDSALYFCASSVGGRYNEQFFGPGTRLTVL.

This chain connects TRBV5-1 to TRBJ2-1; 7 positions match TRBD2. With V trimmed by 4 bases and J by 4 bases, 11 bases remained unmatched. The CDR3 is made up of 16 amino acids. Germline V CDR1 and CDR2: SGHRS, YFSETQ. The CDR3 sequence: CASSLDSGLVYNEQFF. The CDR3 bases are TGCGCCAGCAGCCTAGATAGCGGGCTCGTATACAATGAGCAGTTCTTC.

The count of this clone is one. The rearrangement links TRBV6-1 to TRBJ2-1; TRBD2 matches 12 bases. The CDR3 extends over 16 amino acids. V was pared by 2 bases and J by 7 bases, with 6 bases of the junction left unmatched. Germline V CDR1 and CDR2: MNHNS, SASEGT. The CDR3 DNA reads as TGTGCCAGCAGTGAAAAGTTCGGGACTAGCGGGAATGAGCAGTTCTTC. It translates to CASSEKFGTSGNEQFF.

The CDR3 here is CASSERRLTDTQYF. The DNA for the CDR3 is TGTGCCAGCAGTGAGCGGCGGCTCACAGATACGCAGTATTTT. The chain uses TRBV2 and TRBJ2-3; D is unresolved. Germline assignment: CDR1 SNHLY and CDR2 FYNNEI. Trimming shortened V by 3 bases and J by 2 bases, and 9 bases separated the two germline ends. This CDR3 is built from 14 residues. Supplemented by reference TRBV2 and TRBJ2-3, the full variable domain reads EPEVTQTPSHQVTQMGQEVILRCVPISNHLYFYWYRQILGQKVEFLVSFYNNEISEKSEIFDDQFSVERPDGSNFTLKIRSTKLEDSAMYFCASSERRLTDTQYFGPGTRLTVL.

This clone came up a few times. This CDR3 is CASSTWGGRYNEQFF. The CDR3 coding sequence is TGTGCCAGTAGTACGTGGGGGGGCCGCTACAATGAGCAGTTCTTC. The chain couples TRBV19 to TRBJ2-1, with a tentative D call TRBD2 (7 bases). The CDR3 loop spans 15 amino acids. The germline CDR1 and CDR2 sequences are LNHDA and SQIVND (reference sequence). The V end lost 4 bases, the J end lost 3 bases, and 13 bases lay between the germline ends. The full variable domain, in which reference TRBV19 and TRBJ2-1 provide the parts outside the CDR3, is DGGITQSPKYLFRKEGQNVTLSCEQNLNHDAMYWYRQDPGQGLRLIYYSQIVNDFQKGDIAEGYSVSREKKESFPLTVTSAQKNPTAFYLCASSTWGGRYNEQFFGPGTRLTVL.

This clone has more than one count but fewer than ten. V is TRBV28 and J is TRBJ2-7; 10 bases agree with TRBD1. CDR1 MDHEN and CDR2 SYDVKM come from the germline V gene. The CDR3 extends over 19 amino acids. V was pared by 4 bases and J by 4 bases, with 19 bases of the junction left unmatched. The CDR3 loop reads CASSYPAPSFPGQGYEQYF. As DNA, the CDR3 is TGTGCCAGCAGTTACCCGGCGCCTTCCTTTCCGGGACAGGGGTACGAGCAGTACTTC.

The V and J genes are TRBV7-6 and TRBJ1-4; D may be TRBD1 (6 bases). This CDR3 comprises 15 residues. Germline V gives CDR1 SGHVS, CDR2 FNYEAQ. Trimming took 5 bases from V and 2 from J, leaving 12 bases between them. The CDR3 coding sequence is TGTGCCAGCAGCCCAAGGGGGGGTACTAATGAAAAACTGTTTTTT. Translated, it gives CASSPRGGTNEKLFF.

The CDR3 is CSVNRDRVRETQYF. DNA for the CDR3: TGCAGCGTCAACCGGGACAGGGTTCGCGAGACCCAGTACTTC. This chain connects TRBV29-1 to TRBJ2-5, with TRBD1 matching over 9 bases. The CDR3 totals 14 residues. The J segment lost 5 bases and the V segment lost 6 bases, leaving 10 bases of the junction unmatched. Germline V gives CDR1 SQVTM, CDR2 ANQGSEA.

The chain couples TRBV29-1 to TRBJ1-2; 8 bases agree with TRBD1. Trimming at V came to 8 bases and at J to 9 bases, leaving 8 bases not matched to a gene. Germline CDR1 reads SQVTM; CDR2 reads ANQGSEA. CDR3 size: 11 residues. The CDR3 is CSSWTGRSYTF. CDR3 nucleotide sequence: TGCAGCTCCTGGACAGGGAGGAGCTACACCTTC.